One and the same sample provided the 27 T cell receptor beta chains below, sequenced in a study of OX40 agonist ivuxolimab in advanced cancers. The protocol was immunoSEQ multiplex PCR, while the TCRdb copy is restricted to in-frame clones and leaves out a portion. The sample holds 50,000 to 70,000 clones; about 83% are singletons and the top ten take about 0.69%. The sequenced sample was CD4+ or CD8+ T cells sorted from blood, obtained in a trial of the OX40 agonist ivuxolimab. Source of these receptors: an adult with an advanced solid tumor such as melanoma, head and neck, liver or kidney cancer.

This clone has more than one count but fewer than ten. The CDR3 reads CASSISRNTEAFF. DNA of the CDR3: TGTGCCAGTAGTATTTCTCGGAACACTGAAGCTTTCTTT. This sequence joins TRBV19 and TRBJ1-1, with D hard to call. Germline CDR1 is LNHDA and CDR2 is SQIVND (reference sequence). Trimming shortened V by 3 bases and J by 1 base, and 6 bases separated the two germline ends. The CDR3 is 13 residues long.

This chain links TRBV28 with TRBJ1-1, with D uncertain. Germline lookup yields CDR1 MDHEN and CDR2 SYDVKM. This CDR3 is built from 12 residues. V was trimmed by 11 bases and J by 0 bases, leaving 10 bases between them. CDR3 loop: CASWVLNTEAFF. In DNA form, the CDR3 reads TGTGCCTCGTGGGTCCTGAACACTGAAGCTTTCTTT.

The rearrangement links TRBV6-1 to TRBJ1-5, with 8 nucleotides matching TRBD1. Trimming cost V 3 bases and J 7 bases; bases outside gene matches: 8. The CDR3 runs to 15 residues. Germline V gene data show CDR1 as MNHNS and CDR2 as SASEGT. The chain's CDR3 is CASSEVGQGTQPQHF. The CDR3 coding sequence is TGTGCCAGCAGTGAGGTAGGACAGGGAACCCAGCCCCAGCATTTT.

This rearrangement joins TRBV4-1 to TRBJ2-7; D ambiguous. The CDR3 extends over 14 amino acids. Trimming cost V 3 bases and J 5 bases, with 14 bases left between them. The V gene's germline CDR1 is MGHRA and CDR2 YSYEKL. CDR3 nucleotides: TGCGCCAGCAGCCACATTCTTCAGGATGACGAGCAGTACTTC. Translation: CASSHILQDDEQYF.

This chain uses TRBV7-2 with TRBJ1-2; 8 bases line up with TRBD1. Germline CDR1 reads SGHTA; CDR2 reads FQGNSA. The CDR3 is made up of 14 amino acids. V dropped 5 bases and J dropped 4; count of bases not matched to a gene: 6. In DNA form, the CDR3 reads TGTGCCAGCAGCCCCAGGACAGGGAGCTATGGCTACACCTTC. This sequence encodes CASSPRTGSYGYTF.

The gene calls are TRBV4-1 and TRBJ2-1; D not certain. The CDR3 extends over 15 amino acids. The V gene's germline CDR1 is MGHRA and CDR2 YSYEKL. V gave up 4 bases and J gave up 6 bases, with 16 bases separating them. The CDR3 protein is CASSRGRVQSNEQFF. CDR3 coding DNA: TGCGCCAGCAGCCGTGGTCGGGTACAAAGCAATGAGCAGTTCTTC.

The CDR3 here is CASSFAGLVTDTQYF. The DNA for the CDR3 is TGTGCCAGCAGCTTCGCCGGACTAGTGACAGATACGCAGTATTTT. The chain combines TRBV7-9 with TRBJ2-3; 7 positions agree with TRBD2. V lost 3 bases, J lost 3 bases, and 6 bases stayed unmatched. CDR3 length equals 15 residues. Germline V gene data show CDR1 as SEHNR and CDR2 as FQNEAQ (reference sequence).

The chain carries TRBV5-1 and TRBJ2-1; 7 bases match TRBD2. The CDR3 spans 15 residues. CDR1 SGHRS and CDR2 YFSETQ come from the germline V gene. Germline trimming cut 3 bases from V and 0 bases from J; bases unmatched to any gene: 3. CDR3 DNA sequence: TGCGCCAGCAGCTCCGAGCGGGGCTCCTACAATGAGCAGTTCTTC. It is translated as CASSSERGSYNEQFF. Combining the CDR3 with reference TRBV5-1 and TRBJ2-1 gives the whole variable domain KAGVTQTPRYLIKTRGQQVTLSCSPISGHRSVSWYQQTPGQGLQFLFEYFSETQRNKGNFPGRFSGRQFSNSRSEMNVSTLELGDSALYLCASSSERGSYNEQFFGPGTRLTVL.

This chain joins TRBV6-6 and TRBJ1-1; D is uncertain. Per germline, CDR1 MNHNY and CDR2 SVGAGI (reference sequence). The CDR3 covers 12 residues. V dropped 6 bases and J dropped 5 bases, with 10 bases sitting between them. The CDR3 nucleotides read TGTGCCAGCAGGGAGGGCTGGACTGAAGCTTTCTTT. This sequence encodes CASREGWTEAFF.

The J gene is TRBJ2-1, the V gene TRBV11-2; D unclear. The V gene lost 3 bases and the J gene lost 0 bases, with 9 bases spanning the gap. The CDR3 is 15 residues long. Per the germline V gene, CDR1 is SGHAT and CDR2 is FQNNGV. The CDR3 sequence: CASSFDVLSYNEQFF. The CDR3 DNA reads TGTGCCAGCAGCTTCGACGTCCTCTCCTACAATGAGCAGTTCTTC.

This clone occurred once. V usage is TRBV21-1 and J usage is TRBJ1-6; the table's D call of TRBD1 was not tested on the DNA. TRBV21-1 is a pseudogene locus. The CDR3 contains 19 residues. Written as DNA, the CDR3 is TGTGCCAGCAGCAAAAGGGGGACCCCGATCGCCTGGAATAATTCACCCCTCCACTTT. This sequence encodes CASSKRGTPIAWNNSPLHF.

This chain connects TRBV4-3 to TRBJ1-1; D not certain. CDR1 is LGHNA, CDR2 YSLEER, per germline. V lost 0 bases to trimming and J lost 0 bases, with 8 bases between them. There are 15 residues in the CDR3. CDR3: CASSQDLALNTEAFF. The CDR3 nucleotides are TGCGCCAGCAGCCAAGATCTGGCACTGAACACTGAAGCTTTCTTT.

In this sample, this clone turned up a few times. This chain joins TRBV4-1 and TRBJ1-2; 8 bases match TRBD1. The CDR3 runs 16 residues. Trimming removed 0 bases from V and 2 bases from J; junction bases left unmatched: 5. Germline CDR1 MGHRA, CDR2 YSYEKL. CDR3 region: CASSQDRGRQNYGYTF. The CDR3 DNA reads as TGCGCCAGCAGCCAAGACAGGGGGCGGCAAAACTATGGCTACACCTTC.

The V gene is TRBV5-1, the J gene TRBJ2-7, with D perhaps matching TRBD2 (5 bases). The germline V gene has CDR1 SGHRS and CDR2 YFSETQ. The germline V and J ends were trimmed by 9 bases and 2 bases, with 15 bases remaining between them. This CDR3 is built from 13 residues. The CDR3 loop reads CATSHGGPYEQYF. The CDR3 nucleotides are TGCGCCACCTCCCATGGCGGGCCCTACGAGCAGTACTTC.

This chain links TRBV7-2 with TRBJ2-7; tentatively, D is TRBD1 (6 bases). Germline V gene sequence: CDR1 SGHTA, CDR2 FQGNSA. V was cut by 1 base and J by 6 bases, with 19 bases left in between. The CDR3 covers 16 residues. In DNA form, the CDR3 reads TGTGCCAGCAGCTTAGGACTGTTGGGACAAGGGTTCGAGCAGTACTTC. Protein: CASSLGLLGQGFEQYF.

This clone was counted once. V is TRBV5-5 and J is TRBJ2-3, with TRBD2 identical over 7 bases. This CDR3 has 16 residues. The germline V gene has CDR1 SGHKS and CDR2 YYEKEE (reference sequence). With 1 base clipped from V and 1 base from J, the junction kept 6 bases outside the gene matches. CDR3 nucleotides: TGTGCCAGCAGCTTGATTTCTGGGAGGGGCACAGATACGCAGTATTTT. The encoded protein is CASSLISGRGTDTQYF.

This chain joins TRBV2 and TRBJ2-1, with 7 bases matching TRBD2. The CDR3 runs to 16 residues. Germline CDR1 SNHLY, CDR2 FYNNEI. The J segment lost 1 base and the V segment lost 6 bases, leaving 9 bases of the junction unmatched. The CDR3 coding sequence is TGTGCCAGCAGGCAGGGACGGGGGGAGTCCTACAATGAGCAGTTCTTC. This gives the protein CASRQGRGESYNEQFF.

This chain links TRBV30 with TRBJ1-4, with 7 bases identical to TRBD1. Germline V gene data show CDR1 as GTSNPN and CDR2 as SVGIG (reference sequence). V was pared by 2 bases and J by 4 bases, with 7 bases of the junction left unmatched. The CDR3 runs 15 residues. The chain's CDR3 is CAWSPPTGFNEKLFF. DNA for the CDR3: TGTGCCTGGAGTCCTCCGACAGGGTTTAATGAAAAACTGTTTTTT.

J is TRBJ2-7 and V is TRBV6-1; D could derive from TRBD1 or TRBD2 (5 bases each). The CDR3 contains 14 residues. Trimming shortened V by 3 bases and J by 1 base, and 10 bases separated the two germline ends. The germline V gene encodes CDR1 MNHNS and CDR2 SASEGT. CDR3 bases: TGTGCCAGCAGTGACGAGGGGCCATCCTACGAGCAGTACTTC. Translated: CASSDEGPSYEQYF.

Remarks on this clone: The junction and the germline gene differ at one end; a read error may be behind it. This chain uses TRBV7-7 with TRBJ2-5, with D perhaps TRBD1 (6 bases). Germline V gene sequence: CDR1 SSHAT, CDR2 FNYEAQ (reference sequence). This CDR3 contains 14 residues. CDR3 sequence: CASSSGHQQETQYF. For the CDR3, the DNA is TGTGCTAGCAGCTCGGGACACCAGCAAGAGACCCAGTACTTC.

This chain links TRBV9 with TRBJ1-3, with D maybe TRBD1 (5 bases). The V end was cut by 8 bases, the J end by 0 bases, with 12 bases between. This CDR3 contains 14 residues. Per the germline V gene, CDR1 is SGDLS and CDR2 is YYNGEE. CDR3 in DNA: TGTGCCAGTTCCCAGGACACCTCTGGAAACACCATATATTTT. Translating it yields CASSQDTSGNTIYF.

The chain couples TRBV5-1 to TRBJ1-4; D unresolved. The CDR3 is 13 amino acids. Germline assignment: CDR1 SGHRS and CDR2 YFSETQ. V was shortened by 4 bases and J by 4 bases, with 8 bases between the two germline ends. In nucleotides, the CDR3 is TGCGCCAGCAGCCGGGAGGTTAATGAAAAACTGTTTTTT. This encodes CASSREVNEKLFF. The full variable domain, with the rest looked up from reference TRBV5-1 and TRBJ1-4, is KAGVTQTPRYLIKTRGQQVTLSCSPISGHRSVSWYQQTPGQGLQFLFEYFSETQRNKGNFPGRFSGRQFSNSRSEMNVSTLELGDSALYLCASSREVNEKLFFGSGTQLSVL.

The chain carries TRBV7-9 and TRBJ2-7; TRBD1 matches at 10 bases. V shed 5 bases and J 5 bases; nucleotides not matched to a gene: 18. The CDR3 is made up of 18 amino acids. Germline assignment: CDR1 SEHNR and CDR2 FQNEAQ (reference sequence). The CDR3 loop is CASSVTRLTGGSLHEQYF. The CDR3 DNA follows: TGTGCCAGCAGCGTTACCCGACTGACAGGGGGCTCCCTCCACGAGCAGTACTTC.

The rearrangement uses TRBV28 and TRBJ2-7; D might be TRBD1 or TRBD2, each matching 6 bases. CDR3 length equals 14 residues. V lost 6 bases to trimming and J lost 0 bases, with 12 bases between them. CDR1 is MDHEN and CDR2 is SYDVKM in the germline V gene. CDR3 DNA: TGTGCCAGCAGCCAAGGGGGGAGCTCCTACGAGCAGTACTTC. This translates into CASSQGGSSYEQYF.

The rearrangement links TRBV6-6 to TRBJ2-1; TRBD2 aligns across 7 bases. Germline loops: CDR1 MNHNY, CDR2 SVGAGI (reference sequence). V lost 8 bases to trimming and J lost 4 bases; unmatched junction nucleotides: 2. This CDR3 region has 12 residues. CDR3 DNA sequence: TGTGCCAGCGGGAGGGCGTACAATGAGCAGTTCTTC. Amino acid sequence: CASGRAYNEQFF.

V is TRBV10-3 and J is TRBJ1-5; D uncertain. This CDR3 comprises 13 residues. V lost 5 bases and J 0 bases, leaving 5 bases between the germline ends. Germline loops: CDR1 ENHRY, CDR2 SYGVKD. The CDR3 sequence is CAISKDSNQPQHF. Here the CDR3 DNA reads TGTGCCATCAGTAAAGATAGCAATCAGCCCCAGCATTTT.

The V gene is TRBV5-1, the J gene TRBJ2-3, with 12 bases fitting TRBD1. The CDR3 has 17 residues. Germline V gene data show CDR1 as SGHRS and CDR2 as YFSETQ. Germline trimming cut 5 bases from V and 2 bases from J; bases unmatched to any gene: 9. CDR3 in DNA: TGCGCCAGCAGTCTCGCGGGACAGGGGGCCCCCACAGATACGCAGTATTTT. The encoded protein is CASSLAGQGAPTDTQYF.